Below are 21 T cell receptor beta chains sequenced from a single sample in a study of persistence of HIV-infected CD4 T cells. Cells were stimulated with CMV-infected fibroblast lysates at 10 ug/mL. Sorted nonresponding memory CD4+ T cells were CD40L-negative, CD69-negative, CD45RO-high. These receptors have no identified antigens. The libraries were made with immunoSEQ version 4 in survey mode. The table came from immunoSEQ multiplex PCR; TCRdb's copy has only in-frame clones and leaves some out. The sample carries some 31,000 clones, around four fifths recorded once. The sample here was CD4+ T cells sorted from PBMCs after approximately 20-hour stimulation, taken from a patient who received antiretroviral therapy. The source of these receptors is an adult man with HIV who was CMV-seropositive.

In DNA form, the CDR3 reads TGTGCCAGCAGGGGACTGACTAGCGGGGGAGCCAGATACGAGCAGTACTTC. Amino acid sequence: CASRGLTSGGARYEQYF. V usage is TRBV5-6 and J usage is TRBJ2-7; the match to TRBD2 covers 12 bases. The CDR3 is made up of 17 amino acids. J gave up 4 bases and V 5 bases, and 13 bases lay outside the gene matches. Germline V lookup: CDR1 SGHDT, CDR2 YYEEEE. The full variable domain, rest sourced from reference TRBV5-6 and TRBJ2-7, is DAGVTQSPTHLIKTRGQQVTLRCSPKSGHDTVSWYQQALGQGPQFIFQYYEEEERQRGNFPDRFSGHQFPNYSSELNVNALLLGDSALYLCASRGLTSGGARYEQYFGPGTRLTVT.

The chain is built from TRBV5-1 and TRBJ2-7; D tentatively reads TRBD1 or TRBD2 (5 bases each). Trimming removed 3 bases from V and 1 base from J, with 17 bases in between. This CDR3 has 16 residues. CDR1 and CDR2 (germline): SGHRS, YFSETQ. In DNA form, the CDR3 reads TGCGCCAGCAGCTATCGGGGCCCCCCGAATTCCTACGAGCAGTACTTC. This gives the protein CASSYRGPPNSYEQYF.

V usage is TRBV6-2 or TRBV6-3 and J usage is TRBJ1-1; D not resolved. The V end lost 0 bases, the J end lost 4 bases, and 15 bases lay between the germline ends. The CDR3 loop spans 16 amino acids. Germline CDR1 and CDR2: MNHEY and SVGEGT. CDR3 nucleotide sequence: TGTGCCAGCAGTTACTCGATGAAGCCGGAGGGCACTGAAGCTTTCTTT. Amino acid sequence: CASSYSMKPEGTEAFF.

The genes are TRBV5-1 and TRBJ2-5, with 12 bases that match TRBD1. The CDR3 covers 15 residues. Germline CDR1 reads SGHRS; CDR2 reads YFSETQ. Losses at the gene ends were 7 bases for V and 1 base for J; bases not matched to a gene: 5. The CDR3 nucleotides read TGCGCCAGCGGGGGGACAGGGGGCATCCAAGAGACCCAGTACTTC. It translates to CASGGTGGIQETQYF.

J is TRBJ2-1 and V is TRBV9; weak D call: TRBD1 (5 bases). V lost 0 bases, J lost 9 bases, and 10 bases lay in between. This CDR3 contains 13 residues. Germline-derived CDR1 and CDR2 are SGDLS and YYNGEE. The CDR3 region is CASSVGQGGEQFF. Here the CDR3 DNA reads TGTGCCAGCAGCGTAGGTCAGGGTGGTGAGCAGTTCTTC.

V usage is TRBV6-1 and J usage is TRBJ1-2; 8 nucleotides line up with TRBD1. Trimming cost V 3 bases and J 4 bases; bases outside gene matches: 4. CDR3 length: 14 amino acids. The germline gives CDR1 MNHNS, CDR2 SASEGT. Here the CDR3 DNA reads TGTGCCAGCAGTGAGGGGACAGGACCCTATGGCTACACCTTC. Translated, it gives CASSEGTGPYGYTF.

This rearrangement joins TRBV5-4 to TRBJ1-1; tentatively, D is TRBD1 (6 bases). With 0 bases removed from V and 5 bases from J, the gap between germline ends came to 11 bases. This CDR3 has 14 residues. Germline V gene sequence: CDR1 SGHNT, CDR2 YYREEE (reference sequence). The CDR3 bases are TGTGCCAGCAGCTTGGTAGCAGGGGTTACTGAAGCTTTCTTT. The encoded protein is CASSLVAGVTEAFF.

This chain connects TRBV27 to TRBJ2-1, with D uncertain. From germline, CDR1 is MNHEY and CDR2 SMNVEV (reference sequence). This CDR3 region has 11 residues. Between the trimmed V and J ends, which lost 7 bases and 10 bases, there was a span of 11 bases. This CDR3 reads CASTTLGEQFF. The CDR3 DNA is TGTGCCAGCACAACCCTCGGCGAGCAGTTCTTC.

V usage is TRBV29-1 and J usage is TRBJ1-2; D is ambiguous. Trimming took 0 bases from V and 6 from J, leaving 8 bases between them. CDR1 and CDR2 (germline): SQVTM, ANQGSEA. CDR3 length: 12 residues. As DNA, the CDR3 is TGCAGCGTTGAAGAGGGGTGGGATGGCTACACCTTC. As protein: CSVEEGWDGYTF.

The chain is built from TRBV28 and TRBJ2-1, with a weak D call TRBD2 (6 bases). Per germline, CDR1 MDHEN and CDR2 SYDVKM. This CDR3 has 15 amino acids. V lost 8 bases and J lost 0, with 14 bases in between. The CDR3 DNA reads as TGTGCCAGCGAGTATGCGCGGGACTCCTACAATGAGCAGTTCTTC. It encodes CASEYARDSYNEQFF.

CDR3 DNA sequence: TGTGCCAGCAGTGCCCGGACAGGGGCTCGGTATGGCTACACCTTC. Protein sequence: CASSARTGARYGYTF. The V call is TRBV6-2 or TRBV6-3, the J call TRBJ1-2; 9 bases match TRBD1. After removal of 5 bases from V and 5 bases from J, the junction contained 9 bases not matched to a gene. The CDR3 totals 15 residues. The germline V gene has CDR1 MNHEY and CDR2 SVGEGT.

V and J are TRBV4-3 and TRBJ2-7, with D possibly called TRBD1 or TRBD2 (6 bases each). Germline CDR1 is LGHNA and CDR2 is YSLEER. This CDR3 region has 14 residues. V gave up 0 bases and J gave up 6 bases, with 12 bases separating them. This chain's CDR3 is CASSQDRGTREQYF. DNA of the CDR3: TGCGCCAGCAGCCAAGATAGGGGGACTCGCGAGCAGTACTTC.

V usage is TRBV27 and J usage is TRBJ2-3; D ambiguous. The V end lost 2 bases, the J end lost 1 base, and 4 bases lay between the germline ends. CDR1 and CDR2 from the germline V gene are MNHEY and SMNVEV (reference sequence). CDR3 size: 13 residues. The chain's CDR3 is CASSLVGTDTQYF. CDR3 DNA sequence: TGTGCCAGCAGTTTAGTAGGCACAGATACGCAGTATTTT.

The chain carries TRBV4-3 and TRBJ1-5, with D unclear. CDR3 length equals 15 residues. With 0 bases removed from V and 2 bases from J, the gap between germline ends came to 8 bases. Germline loops: CDR1 LGHNA, CDR2 YSLEER. CDR3 coding DNA: TGCGCCAGCAGCCAAGACCCCCGAGGCAATCAGCCCCAGCATTTT. This codes for CASSQDPRGNQPQHF.

This chain connects TRBV30 to TRBJ1-5; D perhaps matches TRBD1 (6 bases). The CDR3 sequence is 14 residues long. Per the germline V gene, CDR1 is GTSNPN and CDR2 is SVGIG (reference sequence). Trimming pared 2 bases from V and 3 bases from J, leaving 11 bases between. The CDR3 sequence: CAWSNQGHNQPQHF. CDR3 DNA sequence: TGTGCCTGGAGTAACCAGGGGCACAATCAGCCCCAGCATTTT. The full variable domain, completed using reference TRBV30 and TRBJ1-5, is SQTIHQWPATLVQPVGSPLSLECTVEGTSNPNLYWYRQAAGRGLQLLFYSVGIGQISSEVPQNLSASRPQDRQFILSSKKLLLSDSGFYLCAWSNQGHNQPQHFGDGTRLSIL.

The chain employs TRBV3-1 (or the pseudogene TRBV3-2) and TRBJ2-6, with 13 bases matching TRBD2. The CDR3 totals 18 residues. Losses at the gene ends were 4 bases for V and 3 bases for J; bases not matched to a gene: 6. Germline CDR1 is LGHDT and CDR2 is YNNKEL (reference sequence). The CDR3: CASSPLAGGRYGANVLTF. CDR3 coding DNA: TGTGCCAGCAGCCCACTAGCGGGGGGGCGGTATGGGGCCAACGTCCTGACTTTC.

This rearrangement joins TRBV15 to TRBJ1-3; no clear D gene. Germline CDR1 LNHNV, CDR2 YYDKDF (reference sequence). V was trimmed by 0 bases and J by 2 bases, leaving 14 bases between them. The CDR3 runs 17 residues. The CDR3 bases are TGTGCCACCAGCAGAGAGTATGGATGGGGAACTGGAAACACCATATATTTT. The encoded protein is CATSREYGWGTGNTIYF.

V is TRBV7-2 and J is TRBJ2-6, with D hard to call. The CDR3 is made up of 17 amino acids. Between the trimmed V and J ends, which lost 1 base and 0 bases, there was a span of 10 bases. The germline gives CDR1 SGHTA, CDR2 FQGNSA. The CDR3 loop is CASSLGARISGANVLTF. The CDR3 bases are TGTGCCAGCAGCTTAGGGGCAAGAATCTCTGGGGCCAACGTCCTGACTTTC.

The V and J genes are TRBV10-3 and TRBJ1-2, with a tentative D call TRBD1 (5 bases). Germline V gene sequence: CDR1 ENHRY, CDR2 SYGVKD. The CDR3 spans 15 residues. Trimming left V 4 bases short and J 2 bases short, with 14 bases between. CDR3 amino acids: CAISVLTAANYGYTF. For the CDR3, the DNA is TGTGCCATCAGTGTGTTGACAGCCGCGAACTATGGCTACACCTTC.

Here the CDR3 reads CASSEGPDRAGAGELFF. CDR3 DNA sequence: TGTGCCAGCAGTGAAGGCCCTGACAGGGCGGGGGCCGGGGAGCTGTTTTTT. V usage is TRBV2 and J usage is TRBJ2-2; D may correspond to TRBD1 or TRBD2 (7 bases each). Trimming pared 1 base from V and 6 bases from J, leaving 18 bases between. The CDR3 is 17 amino acids. Germline loops: CDR1 SNHLY, CDR2 FYNNEI. Looking up the rest from reference TRBV2 and TRBJ2-2 gives the full variable domain: EPEVTQTPSHQVTQMGQEVILRCVPISNHLYFYWYRQILGQKVEFLVSFYNNEISEKSEIFDDQFSVERPDGSNFTLKIRSTKLEDSAMYFCASSEGPDRAGAGELFFGEGSRLTVL.

V and J are TRBV6-6 and TRBJ1-1; D is possibly TRBD1 (5 bases). The ends were cut back, 6 bases at V and 5 bases at J, with 13 bases in the middle. The CDR3 extends over 13 amino acids. Per the germline V gene, CDR1 is MNHNY and CDR2 is SVGAGI (reference sequence). CDR3 residues: CASSPRGGTEAFF. CDR3 nucleotides: TGTGCCAGCAGCCCTAGGGGTGGAACTGAAGCTTTCTTT.